This T cell receptor beta chain was observed in a study of graft-versus-host responses after intestinal transplantation. Study context: Each recipient received a multivisceral, liver-intestinal, or isolated intestinal graft. Study outcomes and limitations: Allografts from individuals with graft-donor T cell macrochimerism displayed high graft-versus-host to host-versus-graft clonal ratios. After transplant, early declines in HvG clones were associated with peak levels of circulating GvH clones.

With regard to this clone: Its antigen is currently unknown.

The assay was immunoSEQ multiplex PCR, and TCRdb's table has in-frame clones only and misses some. Here the sample spans around 110,000 clones, roughly 87% being singletons. With 6 bases clipped from V and 0 bases from J, the junction kept 5 bases outside the gene matches. CDR3 length: 15 amino acids. The germline V gene has CDR1 MNHEY and CDR2 SVGAGI. The material was unstimulated CD4+ T cells sorted from spleen or lymph node cells, obtained before transplant. The chain links TRBV6-5 to TRBJ2-7, with 10 bases aligning to TRBD1. This sequence was found in a human donor who was the organ donor for an intestinal transplant. CDR3 DNA sequence: TGTGCCAGCAGCCGGGGACAGGGGAGCTCCTACGAGCAGTACTTC. Translating gives CASSRGQGSSYEQYF.